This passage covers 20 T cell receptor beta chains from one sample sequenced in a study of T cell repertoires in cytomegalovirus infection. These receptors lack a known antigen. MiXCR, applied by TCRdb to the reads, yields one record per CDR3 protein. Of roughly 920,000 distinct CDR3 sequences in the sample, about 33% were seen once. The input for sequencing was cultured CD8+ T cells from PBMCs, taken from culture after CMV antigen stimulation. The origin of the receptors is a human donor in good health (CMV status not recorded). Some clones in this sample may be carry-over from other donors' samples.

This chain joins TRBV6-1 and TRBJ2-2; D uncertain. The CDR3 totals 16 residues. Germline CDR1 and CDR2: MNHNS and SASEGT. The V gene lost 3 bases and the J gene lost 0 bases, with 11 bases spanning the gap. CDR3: CASSDSLYANTGELFF. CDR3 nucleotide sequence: TGTGCCAGCAGTGATTCTCTGTACGCGAACACCGGGGAGCTGTTTTTT.

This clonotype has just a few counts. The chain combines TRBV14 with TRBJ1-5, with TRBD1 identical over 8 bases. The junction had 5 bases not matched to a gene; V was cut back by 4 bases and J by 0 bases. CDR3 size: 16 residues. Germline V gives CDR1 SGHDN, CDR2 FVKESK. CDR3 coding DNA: TGTGCCAGCAGCCGCTGGACAGGGAATAGCAATCAGCCCCAGCATTTT. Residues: CASSRWTGNSNQPQHF.

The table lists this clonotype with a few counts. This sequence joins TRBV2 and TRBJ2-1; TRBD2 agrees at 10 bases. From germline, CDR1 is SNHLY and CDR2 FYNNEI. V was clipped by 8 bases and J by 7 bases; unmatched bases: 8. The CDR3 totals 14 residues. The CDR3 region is CASPPAGGRNEQFF. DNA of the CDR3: TGTGCCAGCCCTCCAGCGGGGGGGCGTAATGAGCAGTTCTTC.

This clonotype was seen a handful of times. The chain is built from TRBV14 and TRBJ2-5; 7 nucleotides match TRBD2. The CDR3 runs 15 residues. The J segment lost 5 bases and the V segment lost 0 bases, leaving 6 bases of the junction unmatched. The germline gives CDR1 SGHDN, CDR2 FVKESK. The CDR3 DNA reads TGTGCCAGCAGCCAAGACCCGAGCGGGGCGGAGACCCAGTACTTC. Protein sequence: CASSQDPSGAETQYF.

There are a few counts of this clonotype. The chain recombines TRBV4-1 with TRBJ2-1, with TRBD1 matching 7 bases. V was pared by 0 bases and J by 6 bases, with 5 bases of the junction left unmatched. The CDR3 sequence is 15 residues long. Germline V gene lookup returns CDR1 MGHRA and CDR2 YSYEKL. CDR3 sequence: CASSQDPAGGNEQFF. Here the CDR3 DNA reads TGCGCCAGCAGCCAAGATCCCGCAGGGGGCAATGAGCAGTTCTTC.

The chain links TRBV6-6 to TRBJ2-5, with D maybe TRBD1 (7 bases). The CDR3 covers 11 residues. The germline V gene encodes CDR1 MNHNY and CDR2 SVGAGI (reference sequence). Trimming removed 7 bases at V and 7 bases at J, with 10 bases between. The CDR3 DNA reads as TGTGCCAGCATTCAGGGGGGGACCCAGTACTTC. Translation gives CASIQGGTQYF.

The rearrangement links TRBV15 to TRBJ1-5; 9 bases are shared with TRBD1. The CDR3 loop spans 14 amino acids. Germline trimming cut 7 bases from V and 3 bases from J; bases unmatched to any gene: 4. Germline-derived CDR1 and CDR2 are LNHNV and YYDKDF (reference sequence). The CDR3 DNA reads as TGTGCCACCACCGGGACAGGGCTCAATCAGCCCCAGCATTTT. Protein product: CATTGTGLNQPQHF.

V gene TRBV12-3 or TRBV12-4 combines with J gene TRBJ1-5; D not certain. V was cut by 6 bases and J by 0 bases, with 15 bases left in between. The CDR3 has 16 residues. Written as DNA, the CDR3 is TGTGCCAGCAGCCCGGGTTTCGATTATAGCAATCAGCCCCAGCATTTT. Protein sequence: CASSPGFDYSNQPQHF.

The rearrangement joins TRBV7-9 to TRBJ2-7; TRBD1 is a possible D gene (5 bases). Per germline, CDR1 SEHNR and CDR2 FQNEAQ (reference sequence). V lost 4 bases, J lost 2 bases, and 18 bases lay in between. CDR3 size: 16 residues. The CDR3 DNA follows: TGTGCCAGCAGCTCAACGGCGACAGCCAAAACCTACGAGCAGTACTTC. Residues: CASSSTATAKTYEQYF.

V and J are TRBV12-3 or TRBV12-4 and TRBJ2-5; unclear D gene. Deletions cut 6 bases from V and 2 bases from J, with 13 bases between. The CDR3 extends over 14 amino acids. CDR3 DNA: TGTGCCAGCAGCGGGCCCCTGAGTCAAGAGACCCAGTACTTC. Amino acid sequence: CASSGPLSQETQYF.

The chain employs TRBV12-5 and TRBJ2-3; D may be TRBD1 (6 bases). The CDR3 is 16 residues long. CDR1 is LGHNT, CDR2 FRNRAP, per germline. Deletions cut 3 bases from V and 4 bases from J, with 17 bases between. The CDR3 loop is CASGFTRGQQADTQYF. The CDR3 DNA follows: TGTGCTAGTGGTTTCACCCGAGGACAGCAGGCAGATACGCAGTATTTT.

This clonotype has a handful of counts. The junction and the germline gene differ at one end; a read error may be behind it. CDR3 region: CASSLNPGHEQYF. As DNA, the CDR3 is TGTGCTAGCAGCTTAAATCCAGGGCATGAGCAGTACTTC. The chain uses TRBV7-6 and TRBJ2-7; tentatively, D is TRBD1 (5 bases). Germline lookup yields CDR1 SGHVS and CDR2 FNYEAQ. There are 13 residues in the CDR3.

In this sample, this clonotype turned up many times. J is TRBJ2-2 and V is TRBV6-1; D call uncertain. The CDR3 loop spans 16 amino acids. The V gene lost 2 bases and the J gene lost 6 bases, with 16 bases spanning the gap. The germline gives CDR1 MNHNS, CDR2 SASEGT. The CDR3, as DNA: TGTGCCAGCAGTGAAATATTAGGTTTCGAGGCCGGGGAGCTGTTTTTT. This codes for CASSEILGFEAGELFF.

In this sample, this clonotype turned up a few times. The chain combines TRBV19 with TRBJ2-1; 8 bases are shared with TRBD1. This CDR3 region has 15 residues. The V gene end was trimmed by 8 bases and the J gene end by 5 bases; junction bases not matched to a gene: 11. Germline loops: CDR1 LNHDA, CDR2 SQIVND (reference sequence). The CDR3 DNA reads TGTGCCAGTTCCCCCCTGACAGGGGCCCACAATGAGCAGTTCTTC. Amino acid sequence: CASSPLTGAHNEQFF.

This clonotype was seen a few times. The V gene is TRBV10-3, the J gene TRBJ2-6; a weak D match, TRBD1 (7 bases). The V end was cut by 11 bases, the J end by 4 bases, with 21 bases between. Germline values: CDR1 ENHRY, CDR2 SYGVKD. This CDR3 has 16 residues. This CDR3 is CALGGSAGQGANVLTF. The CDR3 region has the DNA TGTGCCCTCGGGGGTTCGGCGGGACAGGGGGCCAACGTCCTGACTTTC.

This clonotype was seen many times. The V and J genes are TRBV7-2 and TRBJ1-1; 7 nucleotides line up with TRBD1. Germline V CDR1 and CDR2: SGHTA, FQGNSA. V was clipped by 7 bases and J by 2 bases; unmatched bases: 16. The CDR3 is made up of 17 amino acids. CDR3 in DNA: TGTGCCAGCACCTCTGCCTTAACAGGGGCTCCTAACACTGAAGCTTTCTTT. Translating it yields CASTSALTGAPNTEAFF. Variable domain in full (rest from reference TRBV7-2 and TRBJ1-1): GAGVSQSPSNKVTEKGKDVELRCDPISGHTALYWYRQSLGQGLEFLIYFQGNSAPDKSGLPSDRFSAERTGGSVSTLTIQRTQQEDSAVYLCASTSALTGAPNTEAFFGQGTRLTVV.

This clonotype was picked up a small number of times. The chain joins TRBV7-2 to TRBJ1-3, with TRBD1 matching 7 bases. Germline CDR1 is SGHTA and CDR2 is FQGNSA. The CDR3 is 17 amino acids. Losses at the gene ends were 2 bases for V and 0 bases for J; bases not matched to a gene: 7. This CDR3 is CASSLYPGGISGNTIYF. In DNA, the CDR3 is TGTGCCAGCAGCTTATACCCAGGGGGGATCTCTGGAAACACCATATATTTT.

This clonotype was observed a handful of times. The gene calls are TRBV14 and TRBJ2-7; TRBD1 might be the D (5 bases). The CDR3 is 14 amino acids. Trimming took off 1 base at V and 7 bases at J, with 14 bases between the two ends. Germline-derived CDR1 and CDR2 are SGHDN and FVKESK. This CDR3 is CASSQVGDLGEQYF. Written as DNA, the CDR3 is TGTGCCAGCAGCCAAGTAGGGGATCTAGGGGAGCAGTACTTC.

The CDR3 spells CASSHYSRGGQKDEQFF. CDR3 DNA: TGCGCCAGCAGTCACTACTCGCGGGGGGGCCAGAAGGATGAGCAGTTCTTC. The chain couples TRBV23-1 to TRBJ2-1; 9 bases match TRBD2. TRBV23-1 is marked as an open reading frame, function uncertain. There are 17 residues in the CDR3. J was trimmed by 8 bases and V by 3 bases; bases with no gene match: 14.

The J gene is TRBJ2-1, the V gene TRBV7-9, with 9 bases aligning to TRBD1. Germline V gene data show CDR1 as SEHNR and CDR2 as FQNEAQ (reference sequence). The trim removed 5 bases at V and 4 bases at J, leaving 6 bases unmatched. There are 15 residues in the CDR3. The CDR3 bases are TGTGCCAGCAGCCAGGGACAGGGTACGTACAATGAGCAGTTCTTC. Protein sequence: CASSQGQGTYNEQFF.